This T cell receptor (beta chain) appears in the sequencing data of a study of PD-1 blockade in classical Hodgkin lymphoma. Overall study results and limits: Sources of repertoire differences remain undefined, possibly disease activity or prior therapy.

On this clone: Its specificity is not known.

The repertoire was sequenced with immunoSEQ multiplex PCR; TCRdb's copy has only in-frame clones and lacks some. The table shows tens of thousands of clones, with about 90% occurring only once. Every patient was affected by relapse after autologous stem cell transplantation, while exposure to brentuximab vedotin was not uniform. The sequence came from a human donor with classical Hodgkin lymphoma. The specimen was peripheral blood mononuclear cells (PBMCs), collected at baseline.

CDR3 residues: CASSEDNSGGGETQYF. The CDR3 DNA sequence: TGTGCCAGCAGTGAAGACAATAGCGGGGGCGGGGAGACCCAGTACTTC. V is TRBV2 and J is TRBJ2-5; 9 bases line up with TRBD2. Germline lookup yields CDR1 SNHLY and CDR2 FYNNEI. V lost 1 base to trimming and J lost 5 bases; unmatched junction nucleotides: 8. The CDR3 totals 16 residues.